This T cell receptor beta chain was recorded in a study of cytotoxic CD8 clonotypes in ibrutinib-treated CLL. This CDR3 comprises 12 residues. V dropped 5 bases and J dropped 11 bases, with 15 bases sitting between them. The germline V gene has CDR1 KGHSH and CDR2 LQKENI. Approximately 1.9 micrograms of genomic DNA, which was extracted from cryopreserved PBMCs, served as the material used for the TCR beta libraries. About this clone: Antigen: not known.

Assay: immunoSEQ multiplex PCR; the TCRdb copy retains only in-frame clones and omits some. The sample contains fewer than 150,000 clones, 84% of which appear only once. Study-wide results and caveats: Investigators sampled sustained-remission and progressing patients at differing times. Among the clonotypes, public ones were uncommon and contracted or held stable on treatment.

The receptor was derived from a human donor with chronic lymphocytic leukemia. The sample in question was PBMCs, obtained after 24 months of ibrutinib treatment. The chain links TRBV18 to TRBJ1-1; TRBD1 might be the D (5 bases). The CDR3 DNA is TGTGCCAGCTCAGAGGGGCGCGGCACGGCTTTCTTT. As protein: CASSEGRGTAFF.